These 29 T cell receptor beta chains were all obtained from the same sample, sequenced in a study of T-cell memory formation after mild COVID-19. TCRdb fed the 5' RACE reads into MiXCR, producing one record per CDR3 protein. The data show about 320,000 distinct CDR3 sequences, with over 11% seen just once and approximately 22% held by the top ten. Sequenced sample: PBMCs or a T cell subset sorted from them (not recorded which). These receptor sequences come from a man younger than 35 who had mild COVID-19 (a few samples of this study predate the infection). Cell type and time point are not known.

This clonotype was seen a handful of times. The J gene is TRBJ1-5, the V gene TRBV25-1, with a weak D call TRBD1 (5 bases). The V and J ends lost 2 bases and 2 bases respectively, with 7 bases between them. Per the germline V gene, CDR1 is MGHDK and CDR2 is SYGVNS. The CDR3 is 14 amino acids. The CDR3 here is CASSEGRGNQPQHF. In DNA, the CDR3 is TGTGCCAGCAGTGAAGGCAGGGGCAATCAGCCCCAGCATTTT.

This clonotype was recorded once. The chain carries TRBV12-3 or TRBV12-4 and TRBJ2-1, with D possibly TRBD1 on 6 matching bases. The V end was cut by 5 bases, the J end by 0 bases, with 11 bases between. CDR3 length: 15 amino acids. The CDR3 DNA sequence: TGTGCCAGCAGTGAGGGGGAAAGCTCCTACAATGAGCAGTTCTTC. Translation gives CASSEGESSYNEQFF.

The CDR3 nucleotides are TGTGCCAGCAGTGTATCGAGTAGAGGACAGGGGTCCCCGAACTATGGCTACACCTTC. It yields the protein CASSVSSRGQGSPNYGYTF. The chain is built from TRBV2 and TRBJ1-2, with 9 bases identical to TRBD1. The germline CDR1 and CDR2 sequences are SNHLY and FYNNEI. V lost 4 bases, J lost 2 bases, and 17 bases stayed unmatched. There are 19 residues in the CDR3.

This rearrangement joins TRBV6-6 to TRBJ2-1, with a weak D call TRBD2 (6 bases). V lost 7 bases, J lost 10 bases, and 20 bases lay in between. Germline CDR1 MNHNY, CDR2 SVGAGI (reference sequence). This CDR3 region has 14 residues. CDR3 sequence (DNA): TGTGCCAGCATATGGGGGGACCGCCGGGGGGAGCAGTTCTTC. Translation: CASIWGDRRGEQFF.

This clonotype appeared many times. The chain is built from TRBV5-1 and TRBJ2-5; 10 bases map to TRBD1. CDR3 size: 14 residues. Trimming removed 3 bases from V and 4 bases from J; junction bases left unmatched: 3. Germline assignment: CDR1 SGHRS and CDR2 YFSETQ. CDR3 sequence: CASSSGQGLETQYF. DNA for the CDR3: TGCGCCAGCAGCTCGGGACAGGGGTTAGAGACCCAGTACTTC.

This sequence joins TRBV5-1 and TRBJ2-5, with D hard to call. The CDR3 is 12 residues long. V was pared by 7 bases and J by 4 bases, with 11 bases between. Germline CDR1 reads SGHRS; CDR2 reads YFSETQ. CDR3 DNA sequence: TGCGCCAGCCAAGGTGGTGGAGAGACCCAGTACTTC. Encoded protein: CASQGGGETQYF.

This chain links TRBV29-1 with TRBJ2-1, with 7 bases that match TRBD1. J lost 7 bases, V lost 5 bases, and 11 bases had no gene match. Germline loops: CDR1 SQVTM, CDR2 ANQGSEA. The CDR3 is 14 residues long. Here the CDR3 DNA reads TGCAGCGTTTTTTCCGAGACAGGGTCAAATGAGCAGTTCTTC. Residues: CSVFSETGSNEQFF.

The rearrangement uses TRBV4-1 and TRBJ2-7, with D perhaps being TRBD1 or TRBD2 (5 bases each). Per the germline V gene, CDR1 is MGHRA and CDR2 is YSYEKL. V was clipped by 0 bases and J by 6 bases, with 18 bases between them. This CDR3 is built from 16 residues. The DNA for the CDR3 is TGCGCCAGCAGCCAAGAGACCGGGGACCTGTATGCCGAGCAGTACTTC. It translates to CASSQETGDLYAEQYF.

The chain joins TRBV29-1 to TRBJ2-1, with 12 bases fitting TRBD2. Looked up from germline, CDR1 is SQVTM and CDR2 is ANQGSEA. V was pared by 7 bases and J by 6 bases, with 10 bases of the junction left unmatched. This CDR3 region has 15 residues. CDR3 residues: CSGDRLAGVLNEQFF. In nucleotides, the CDR3 is TGCAGCGGTGACCGACTAGCGGGGGTGCTCAATGAGCAGTTCTTC.

The gene calls are TRBV12-3 or TRBV12-4 and TRBJ1-5; a weak D match, TRBD1 (6 bases). V gave up 9 bases and J gave up 7 bases, with 19 bases separating them. The CDR3 sequence is 14 residues long. The DNA for the CDR3 is TGTGCCAGAAGCACAGGGTTCGATAGGCAGCCCCAGCATTTT. This sequence encodes CARSTGFDRQPQHF.

The rearrangement links TRBV7-9 to TRBJ2-1, with TRBD2 matching 9 bases. J gave up 8 bases and V 2 bases, and 4 bases lay outside the gene matches. The length of the CDR3 is 14 residues. Germline V gene sequence: CDR1 SEHNR, CDR2 FQNEAQ (reference sequence). The CDR3 protein is CASSLQGTSYEQFF. Written as DNA, the CDR3 is TGTGCCAGCAGCTTACAAGGGACTAGCTATGAGCAGTTCTTC.

The chain couples TRBV25-1 to TRBJ2-7; 9 nucleotides agree with TRBD1. Germline CDR1 is MGHDK and CDR2 is SYGVNS. Germline trimming cut 4 bases from V and 3 bases from J; bases unmatched to any gene: 4. The CDR3 loop spans 14 amino acids. The DNA for the CDR3 is TGTGCCAGCAGTGGCGCGGGACAGGGCTACGAGCAGTACTTC. Translation: CASSGAGQGYEQYF.

The chain is built from TRBV20-1 and TRBJ2-3; weak D call: TRBD1 (5 bases). V was cut by 0 bases and J by 2 bases, with 12 bases left in between. The V gene's germline CDR1 is DFQATT and CDR2 SNEGSKA (reference sequence). This CDR3 comprises 15 residues. The DNA for the CDR3 is TGCAGTGCTAGAGAGGCGACAGAGCCCACAGATACGCAGTATTTT. It codes for CSAREATEPTDTQYF.

This clonotype was detected only a few times. The chain carries TRBV4-2 and TRBJ2-3, with D maybe TRBD1 (6 bases). V lost 1 base and J 2 bases, leaving 10 bases between the germline ends. Germline values: CDR1 LGHNA, CDR2 YNFKEQ. The CDR3 contains 15 residues. The CDR3 DNA follows: TGTGCCAGCAGCCAAGGGGGGACACACACAGATACGCAGTATTTT. Encoded protein: CASSQGGTHTDTQYF.

This clonotype was seen at least ten times. This chain links TRBV7-2 with TRBJ2-3, with D possibly matching TRBD1 (7 bases). The V end was cut by 5 bases, the J end by 4 bases, with 13 bases between. This CDR3 contains 14 residues. Germline V gene sequence: CDR1 SGHTA, CDR2 FQGNSA. CDR3 amino acids: CASSPRGAADTQYF. CDR3 nucleotide sequence: TGTGCCAGCAGCCCCAGGGGGGCCGCAGATACGCAGTATTTT.

This clonotype was counted between two and nine times. The chain links TRBV29-1 to TRBJ1-1; the D is unclear. The CDR3 runs 10 residues. Germline assignment: CDR1 SQVTM and CDR2 ANQGSEA. V lost 8 bases to trimming and J lost 6 bases, with 10 bases between them. This chain's CDR3 is CSIVGAEAFF. CDR3 nucleotide sequence: TGCAGCATAGTTGGGGCTGAAGCTTTCTTT.

This clonotype has at least ten counts. The chain joins TRBV7-2 to TRBJ2-5; no clear D gene. Germline V gives CDR1 SGHTA, CDR2 FQGNSA. V shed 1 base and J shed 2 bases, with 14 bases lying between them. The CDR3 contains 16 residues. CDR3 in amino acids: CASSLVVGLGQETQYF. CDR3 sequence (DNA): TGTGCCAGCAGCTTAGTAGTTGGCCTCGGGCAAGAGACCCAGTACTTC. Full variable domain (rest looked up from reference TRBV7-2 and TRBJ2-5): GAGVSQSPSNKVTEKGKDVELRCDPISGHTALYWYRQSLGQGLEFLIYFQGNSAPDKSGLPSDRFSAERTGGSVSTLTIQRTQQEDSAVYLCASSLVVGLGQETQYFGPGTRLLVL.

There are a few counts of this clonotype. V is TRBV7-2 and J is TRBJ1-4; the D is unclear. This CDR3 has 14 residues. The ends were cut back, 4 bases at V and 8 bases at J, with 14 bases in the middle. The V gene's germline CDR1 is SGHTA and CDR2 FQGNSA. The CDR3 loop reads CASSSHTQSEKLFF. In DNA form, the CDR3 reads TGTGCCAGCAGCTCTCACACGCAATCGGAAAAACTGTTTTTT.

The rearrangement links TRBV7-6 to TRBJ1-3, with D hard to call. The CDR3 is 14 amino acids. CDR1 and CDR2 from the germline V gene are SGHVS and FNYEAQ. V was trimmed by 5 bases and J by 0 bases, leaving 8 bases between them. The chain's CDR3 is CASSHASSGNTIYF. The CDR3 DNA is TGTGCCAGCAGCCATGCAAGCTCTGGAAACACCATATATTTT.

This clonotype was counted between two and nine times. The rearrangement joins TRBV15 to TRBJ2-1, with a possible D match to TRBD1 (5 bases). The CDR3 loop spans 14 amino acids. In germline, CDR1 is LNHNV, CDR2 YYDKDF (reference sequence). Trimming shortened V by 5 bases and J by 4 bases, and 12 bases separated the two germline ends. The CDR3 nucleotides read TGTGCCACCAGCCCGCGGCAGGGTTACAATGAGCAGTTCTTC. As protein: CATSPRQGYNEQFF.

Ten or more counts support this clonotype. The chain couples TRBV7-3 to TRBJ2-6, with TRBD1 identical over 10 bases. This CDR3 comprises 18 residues. The V gene end was trimmed by 0 bases and the J gene end by 1 base; junction bases not matched to a gene: 3. Per germline, CDR1 SGHTA and CDR2 FQGTGA. CDR3 region: CASSLTGTGVSGANVLTF. The CDR3 bases are TGTGCCAGCAGCTTAACCGGGACAGGGGTATCTGGGGCCAACGTCCTGACTTTC.

This clonotype has a handful of counts. The V call is TRBV30, the J call TRBJ2-7; possibly TRBD2 for D (6 bases). The CDR3 is made up of 13 amino acids. The V and J ends lost 3 bases and 2 bases respectively, with 11 bases between them. Germline CDR1 is GTSNPN and CDR2 is SVGIG (reference sequence). The CDR3 coding sequence is TGTGCCTGGAGCGTCGGAGGGGCCTACGAGCAGTACTTC. This translates into CAWSVGGAYEQYF.

A few counts support this clonotype. The genes are TRBV27 and TRBJ2-7; D gene ambiguous. This CDR3 region has 14 residues. Trimming stripped 2 bases from V and 2 bases from J, with 10 bases between. The germline CDR1 and CDR2 sequences are MNHEY and SMNVEV (reference sequence). The CDR3 is CASSLGSLPYEQYF. CDR3 in DNA: TGTGCCAGCAGTTTAGGGTCCCTCCCCTACGAGCAGTACTTC.

This clonotype has ten or more counts. The V call is TRBV28, the J call TRBJ2-5; D call uncertain. Per germline, CDR1 MDHEN and CDR2 SYDVKM. Trimming took 7 bases from V and 3 from J, leaving 9 bases between them. The CDR3 sequence is 12 residues long. The CDR3 here is CASNEAEETQYF. As DNA, the CDR3 is TGTGCCAGCAACGAGGCTGAAGAGACCCAGTACTTC.

This clonotype was detected ten times or more. This chain connects TRBV6-2 or TRBV6-3 to TRBJ1-2; 9 positions match TRBD1. The CDR3 is 15 residues long. Germline lookup yields CDR1 MNHEY and CDR2 SVGEGT. V shed 6 bases and J 9 bases; nucleotides not matched to a gene: 14. DNA for the CDR3: TGTGCCAGCAGACCCGGACAGGGGTCGGCCGGTCGCTACACCTTC. Translating it yields CASRPGQGSAGRYTF.

This clonotype was observed a few times. The V and J genes are TRBV12-3 or TRBV12-4 and TRBJ1-6; 8 bases align to TRBD1. The CDR3 sequence is 15 residues long. V shed 0 bases and J 10 bases; nucleotides not matched to a gene: 5. The CDR3 DNA reads as TGTGCCAGCAGTTTAGCCTCACAGGGGGTGTCACCCCTCCACTTT. Its protein is CASSLASQGVSPLHF.

There are many counts of this clonotype. The chain carries TRBV18 and TRBJ1-5, with 7 bases aligning to TRBD1. Germline V CDR1 and CDR2: KGHSH, LQKENI. The CDR3 has 15 amino acids. V lost 6 bases, J lost 4 bases, and 9 bases stayed unmatched. CDR3 bases: TGTGCCAGCTCCCCCAGGGGGGGCGGAAATCAGCCCCAGCATTTT. This codes for CASSPRGGGNQPQHF.

This chain links TRBV10-3 with TRBJ2-1, with 7 bases lining up with TRBD2. The CDR3 loop spans 13 amino acids. CDR1 and CDR2 from the germline V gene are ENHRY and SYGVKD. J was trimmed by 8 bases and V by 4 bases; bases with no gene match: 5. The CDR3: CAISGAGGYEQFF. The CDR3 DNA sequence: TGTGCCATCAGTGGAGCCGGGGGGTATGAGCAGTTCTTC.

The CDR3 here is CASSPTSATNEKLFF. The CDR3 bases are TGCGCCAGCAGCCCGACATCCGCAACTAATGAAAAACTGTTTTTT. This chain links TRBV4-1 with TRBJ1-4; D gene uncertain. Deletions cut 4 bases from V and 0 bases from J, with 9 bases between. Germline CDR1 MGHRA, CDR2 YSYEKL. This CDR3 is built from 15 residues.